This T cell receptor (beta chain) was obtained from a study of blood T cell repertoires in COVID-19. Clones were read by immunoSEQ multiplex PCR, and TCRdb kept only the in-frame ones, dropping some. Of 230,000 or so clones in the sample, about 88% are singletons; the top ten hold about 2.4%. Per the germline V gene, CDR1 is SGDLS and CDR2 is YYNGEE. The V end lost 0 bases, the J end lost 0 bases, and 11 bases lay between the germline ends. This CDR3 has 16 amino acids. V usage is TRBV9 and J usage is TRBJ2-3; the D is unclear. The TCR was taken from a woman in her twenties or thirties who had recovered from COVID-19. The sample comprised PBMCs or T cells enriched from blood (not recorded which). The CDR3 DNA reads as TGTGCCAGCAGCGTAGGAACTACCCAAAGCACAGATACGCAGTATTTT. The encoded protein is CASSVGTTQSTDTQYF.